This T cell receptor (beta chain) was documented in a study of cytomegalovirus exposure and HLA in healthy donors. The CDR3 is 14 amino acids. CDR1 SEHNR and CDR2 FQNEAQ come from the germline V gene (reference sequence). The study, taken as a whole, reports: In the analysis, some V segments, TRBV6-2 and TRBV6-3 included, were excluded as indistinguishable. Later genetic work tied a missense DCLRE1C variant to beta-chain V and J trimming.

With regard to this clone: Its antigen remains unidentified. A read error may account for a junction end that differs from germline.

The study ran its PCR with 60 Vbeta and 13 Jbeta primers. Using immunoSEQ multiplex PCR, the repertoire was profiled, and TCRdb retains in-frame clones only, with some absent. The sample records about 140,000 clones, roughly 75% being singletons. This chain links TRBV7-9 with TRBJ2-7; 7 nucleotides line up with TRBD2. Sequencing was carried out using PBMCs. The TCR sequence derives from a man aged 18-30 years in good health and CMV-seropositive. CDR3 nucleotide sequence: TGTTCCAGCAGCTCCGAGGGGAGGGGCTACGAGCAGTACTTC. The encoded protein is CSSSSEGRGYEQYF.